The following is a T cell receptor (beta chain) sequence with its context. Sequenced by immunoSEQ multiplex PCR; TCRdb stores in-frame clones only, minus some. The table has several thousand clones, about 98% seen once; the top ten hold 1.2%. This sample was taken from a study of naive CD8 T cells in extremely preterm neonates. This CDR3 has 17 residues. Germline-derived CDR1 and CDR2 are SGHTA and FQGNSA. V shed 0 bases, J shed 4 bases, and the junction held 8 bases outside the gene matches. Sequenced input: naive CD8+ T cells from blood. This rearrangement joins TRBV7-2 to TRBJ2-2; TRBD1 matches 7 bases. The origin of this receptor is a human donor in good health. The CDR3: CASSLAEGGGGTGELFF. The CDR3 DNA follows: TGTGCCAGCAGCTTAGCGGAAGGGGGCGGCGGCACCGGGGAGCTGTTTTTT.